This T cell receptor beta chain was documented in a study of T cells in Graves' hyperthyroidism and ophthalmopathy (dated by TCRdb to the late 2010s). For context, the study as a whole: Peripheral blood samples were taken at initial diagnosis, before any treatment was given. The 100 or so discovery patients were randomly split 7:3 into training and test sets. According to the paper, TCR Vbeta CDR3 sequencing was carried out on 135 peripheral blood samples, which came from 40 to 45 ophthalmopathy, under 80 hyperthyroidism and about 17 progressor patients. Thyroid tissue and blood T-cell repertoires from about six Graves' hyperthyroidism patients were also compared in the study. To identify distinguishing TCR V-J signatures, a discovery cohort of 100 patients was used, comprising 43 with Graves' ophthalmopathy and around 57 with stable Graves' hyperthyroidism. Once sampling was done, hyperthyroidism patients were given methimazole at a starting dose of 30 mg daily, whereas ophthalmopathy patients were given high-dose intravenous methylprednisolone. Prospective prediction of ophthalmopathy was tested in an independent validation cohort consisting of roughly 20 hyperthyroidism patients and 15 or so patients who later progressed to ophthalmopathy. Study-wide findings and limitations: No statistical method was used to fix the sample size in advance, and group allocation was not hidden from the investigators. In validation, the model predicted progression to ophthalmopathy a median of approximately 6.6 months before onset, with roughly 68% sensitivity and just under 75% specificity. Ophthalmopathy was separated from stable hyperthyroidism by a 13 V-J signature model, with 87.88% sensitivity and roughly 84% specificity obtained in cross-validation and 80%/75% obtained in testing. Most expanded thyroid clonotypes (frequency above 0.001) were also found in blood, which suggests that blood repertoires may mirror thyroid immune responses.

Amplification of TCR beta CDR3 regions was carried out from RNA transcripts. The TCR CDR3 was subjected to a first round of RT-PCR using the HTBI primer set and the Qiagen OneStep RT-PCR kit. Libraries were constructed in a second round of multiplex PCR, after which size selection and purification were carried out. The libraries were sequenced on an Illumina HiSeq2000 using paired-end 100 bp reads. In the paper's pipeline: SOAPnuke was used to process the raw data, with reads discarded if the reads contained adapters or uncalled bases, had a mean Phred below 15, or lacked an exact constant-primer or identifier match. COPE v1.2.5 was used to merge high-quality paired reads, and clonotypes were defined as unique nucleotide sequences. MiTCR v1.1 was used to align clonotypes to the IMGT TRBV, TRBD and TRBJ reference segments. The analysis was restricted to V-J combinations with a frequency above 0.0001, which together covered roughly 99% of the repertoires. The TCS score was defined as F50 (clonal expansion) divided by E x V (chaos), with BLOSUM62-based TCRdist calculated between CDR3 peptides within each V-J. Welch's t-statistics and random forest reduced approximately 520 V-J features to 13, which were used in a naive Bayes classifier (R e1071). Clones were called with MiXCR by TCRdb after fastp trimmed the public reads at Q25, and only in-frame beta chains were retained. Identical CDR3 protein sequences are pooled into one entry, listed with their most common genes and DNA. These V and J calls are TCRdb output, not the study's own analysis. The sample yields 400,000 to 600,000 distinct CDR3 sequences; around 20% were counted once. The leading ten clones occupy around 27% of the sample.

In its sample, this clonotype was seen many times. Its antigen has not been determined. Base qualities are missing; no much larger clone stands one base away. Graves' hyperthyroidism was defined as stable when no progression to ophthalmopathy occurred over 18 months of follow-up. Hyperthyroidism patients were newly diagnosed, with disease duration under 2 months, and aged 18 to 65 years. Exclusion was applied to patients with uncontrolled infections, other autoimmune diseases, pregnancy or lactation. Diagnoses were based on clinical symptoms, serum thyroxine and TRAb, thyroid ultrasound and orbital computed tomography. Ficoll-Paque density gradient centrifugation was used to isolate PBMCs from approximately 10 ml of fresh peripheral blood. Total RNA was extracted using Trizol reagent, and RNA quality was assessed on an Agilent 2100 Bioanalyzer. The source of this sequence is a man aged 18-30 years with Graves' hyperthyroidism. Sequenced input: blood.

The CDR3 sequence is CASSPRDKNQPQHF. The sequence in DNA is TGTGCCAGCAGCCCCCGGGACAAGAATCAGCCCCAGCATTTT. The rearrangement joined TRBV12-3 or TRBV12-4 to TRBJ1-5; TRBD1 is possibly the D segment (6 matching bases). From the cysteine up to the phenylalanine, the CDR3 has a length of 14 residues. Kept here is only the CDR3 DNA, which spans 42 bases and is read in frame from base 1. V is shortened by 6 bases, J by 4 bases, and the region joining them spans 13 bases.